The next 16 T cell receptor beta chains were all read from a single sample in a study of blood T cell repertoires in COVID-19. The protocol was immunoSEQ multiplex PCR, while the TCRdb copy is restricted to in-frame clones and leaves out a portion. The sample consists of some 270,000 clones, 70% to 90% of them appearing once. Specimen: peripheral blood. The receptors originated from a woman aged 70-85 years with acute or convalescent COVID-19.

A single count supports this clone. This sequence joins TRBV5-1 and TRBJ2-1, with 7 bases matching TRBD2. Germline trimming cut 6 bases from V and 0 bases from J; bases unmatched to any gene: 9. Germline values: CDR1 SGHRS, CDR2 YFSETQ. This CDR3 has 16 residues. CDR3: CASTRIAGDSYNEQFF. The CDR3 coding sequence is TGCGCCAGCACGAGGATTGCGGGGGACTCCTACAATGAGCAGTTCTTC.

The chain uses TRBV12-3 or TRBV12-4 and TRBJ1-4; the D is unclear. The V end was cut by 9 bases, the J end by 10 bases, with 12 bases between. The CDR3 length is 11 residues. The CDR3 DNA reads TGTGCCAGTATTGGAGGAGGAAAACTGTTTTTT. Its protein is CASIGGGKLFF.

The V and J genes are TRBV5-1 and TRBJ1-2; 10 nucleotides line up with TRBD1. Germline CDR1 is SGHRS and CDR2 is YFSETQ. The length of the CDR3 is 14 residues. The V gene end was trimmed by 2 bases and the J gene end by 4 bases; junction bases not matched to a gene: 2. The CDR3 reads CASSLGTGVYGYTF. As DNA, the CDR3 is TGCGCCAGCAGCTTAGGGACAGGGGTCTATGGCTACACCTTC.

The chain recombines TRBV5-1 with TRBJ2-1; 11 bases fit TRBD2. Germline V lookup: CDR1 SGHRS, CDR2 YFSETQ. The J segment lost 3 bases and the V segment lost 2 bases, leaving 7 bases of the junction unmatched. The CDR3 loop spans 17 amino acids. The CDR3 here is CASSLLELAGDYNEQFF. In nucleotides, the CDR3 is TGCGCCAGCAGCTTATTAGAACTAGCGGGGGACTACAATGAGCAGTTCTTC.

This sequence joins TRBV5-6 and TRBJ1-3, with D tentatively TRBD1 (5 bases). The CDR3 runs 13 residues. Trimming cost V 5 bases and J 2 bases, with 8 bases left between them. Looked up from germline, CDR1 is SGHDT and CDR2 is YYEEEE. The CDR3 reads CASRWGTGNTIYF. In nucleotides, the CDR3 is TGTGCCAGCAGGTGGGGCACTGGAAACACCATATATTTT.

CDR3 DNA sequence: TGTGCCAGCAGTAGTCAACGGGGAAATCAGCCCCAGCATTTT. As protein: CASSSQRGNQPQHF. The V call is TRBV2, the J call TRBJ1-5; D is ambiguous. CDR1 is SNHLY and CDR2 is FYNNEI in the germline V gene. V lost 5 bases and J lost 4, with 12 bases in between. The CDR3 spans 14 residues.

The gene calls are TRBV11-2 and TRBJ1-1; 10 bases are shared with TRBD1. CDR3 length: 13 residues. CDR1 is SGHAT, CDR2 FQNNGV, per germline. The ends lost 4 bases at V and 6 bases at J; junction bases unmatched: 2. CDR3 nucleotide sequence: TGTGCCAGCAGCTCGACAGGGGGCGCTGAAGCTTTCTTT. Its translation: CASSSTGGAEAFF.

V and J are TRBV6-1 and TRBJ1-2; 10 bases line up with TRBD1. J gave up 8 bases and V 3 bases, and 12 bases lay outside the gene matches. The V gene's germline CDR1 is MNHNS and CDR2 SASEGT. The CDR3 length is 16 residues. CDR3 sequence: CASSEPGQGIIWGYTF. CDR3 coding DNA: TGTGCCAGCAGTGAGCCGGGACAGGGGATAATCTGGGGCTACACCTTC.

J is TRBJ2-3 and V is TRBV14, with 7 bases identical to TRBD1. The V gene's germline CDR1 is SGHDN and CDR2 FVKESK. V was pared by 4 bases and J by 2 bases, with 6 bases of the junction left unmatched. The CDR3 sequence is 15 residues long. CDR3 in amino acids: CASSRTTGNTDTQYF. In DNA form, the CDR3 reads TGTGCCAGCAGCCGCACGACAGGGAACACAGATACGCAGTATTTT.

This clone was found once. The rearrangement links TRBV19 to TRBJ1-5; no firm D call. Trimming took off 5 bases at V and 0 bases at J, with 11 bases between the two ends. The V gene's germline CDR1 is LNHDA and CDR2 SQIVND (reference sequence). This CDR3 is 15 amino acids long. The CDR3 DNA reads TGTGCCAGTAGTGAGAACCCCTATAGCAATCAGCCCCAGCATTTT. Translating it yields CASSENPYSNQPQHF.

The chain joins TRBV6-1 to TRBJ1-5, with unresolved D. The V and J ends lost 2 bases and 2 bases respectively, with 13 bases between them. Per germline, CDR1 MNHNS and CDR2 SASEGT. This CDR3 has 16 amino acids. Here the CDR3 reads CASSERRGSGNQPQHF. The CDR3 coding sequence is TGTGCCAGCAGTGAAAGGAGAGGTTCCGGCAATCAGCCCCAGCATTTT.

The chain has TRBV5-6 and TRBJ2-5, with D perhaps matching TRBD1 (6 bases). V was pared by 0 bases and J by 5 bases, with 17 bases between. Germline V gene lookup returns CDR1 SGHDT and CDR2 YYEEEE. The CDR3 totals 16 residues. CDR3 coding DNA: TGTGCCAGCAGCTTGGGGAACAGGGTGATTAGGGAGACCCAGTACTTC. This codes for CASSLGNRVIRETQYF.

To note about this clone: The same CDR3 can be traced to other DNA sequences in this sample. This chain links TRBV2 with TRBJ1-2; 11 positions match TRBD1. The CDR3 has 13 amino acids. V shed 6 bases and J 6 bases; nucleotides not matched to a gene: 3. CDR1 SNHLY and CDR2 FYNNEI come from the germline V gene. The CDR3 protein is CASRPGQGDGYTF. The CDR3 coding sequence is TGTGCCAGCAGACCGGGACAGGGGGATGGCTACACCTTC.

This clone was seen a single time. The identical CDR3 is also encoded by other nucleotide sequences in the sample. The rearrangement links TRBV5-6 to TRBJ1-1, with 11 bases matching TRBD1. Germline-derived CDR1 and CDR2 are SGHDT and YYEEEE. V was pared by 3 bases and J by 1 base, with 2 bases of the junction left unmatched. The CDR3 length is 15 residues. CDR3 amino acids: CASSSGTGGNTEAFF. The CDR3 DNA follows: TGTGCCAGCAGCTCCGGGACAGGGGGGAACACTGAAGCTTTCTTT. Full variable domain (missing parts from reference TRBV5-6 and TRBJ1-1): DAGVTQSPTHLIKTRGQQVTLRCSPKSGHDTVSWYQQALGQGPQFIFQYYEEEERQRGNFPDRFSGHQFPNYSSELNVNALLLGDSALYLCASSSGTGGNTEAFFGQGTRLTVV.

The chain joins TRBV11-2 to TRBJ1-5; TRBD1 matches 8 bases. Germline V gene lookup returns CDR1 SGHAT and CDR2 FQNNGV. The J segment lost 7 bases and the V segment lost 5 bases, leaving 7 bases of the junction unmatched. CDR3 length: 14 amino acids. Here the CDR3 DNA reads TGTGCCAGCAGCCCTACAGGGGGTCGACAGCCCCAGCATTTT. Translated: CASSPTGGRQPQHF.

V gene TRBV7-3 combines with J gene TRBJ1-6; D ambiguous. CDR1 SGHTA and CDR2 FQGTGA come from the germline V gene. The CDR3 covers 16 residues. Trimming took off 2 bases at V and 6 bases at J, with 14 bases between the two ends. The CDR3, as DNA: TGTGCCAGCAGCTTATATGGAGGGCAGTTTAATTCACCCCTCCACTTT. This gives the protein CASSLYGGQFNSPLHF.